The source of this T cell receptor (beta chain) is a study of blood T cell repertoires in COVID-19. Germline V gene data show CDR1 as MNHEY and CDR2 as SVGAGI. Trimming cost V 0 bases and J 7 bases; bases outside gene matches: 3. This CDR3 region has 15 residues. Enrolment of Seattle patients took place during active infection, and they were followed longitudinally. The method was immunoSEQ multiplex PCR; TCRdb's version includes in-frame clones alone and lacks a portion of them. The sample includes 250,000 to 350,000 clones, approximately 89% of them seen just once. The sample comprised peripheral blood. The TCR sequence derives from a woman in her twenties or thirties with COVID-19, enrolled during active disease. The chain links TRBV6-5 to TRBJ2-7, with TRBD2 matching 13 bases. The CDR3 sequence: CASSYSGLAGVEQYF. As DNA, the CDR3 is TGTGCCAGCAGTTACTCAGGACTAGCGGGAGTTGAGCAGTACTTC.